These 18 T cell receptor beta chains came from one sample sequenced in a study of cytomegalovirus exposure and HLA in healthy donors. Libraries were prepared by immunoSEQ multiplex PCR; TCRdb keeps only in-frame clonotypes and omits some of them. The data hold about 240,000 clones, with approximately 83% observed a single time. Sequencing input: PBMCs. Receptor source: a woman aged 25 to 39 in good health and CMV-seropositive.

This chain links TRBV2 with TRBJ2-3, with TRBD2 matching over 9 bases. This CDR3 has 15 amino acids. V lost 3 bases to trimming and J lost 2 bases; unmatched junction nucleotides: 3. Germline V gene data show CDR1 as SNHLY and CDR2 as FYNNEI. The CDR3 bases are TGTGCCAGCAGTGATGCGGGAGGGTTCACAGATACGCAGTATTTT. Protein: CASSDAGGFTDTQYF.

The genes are TRBV5-1 and TRBJ2-7; a weak D match, TRBD1 (5 bases). The CDR3 contains 13 residues. In germline, CDR1 is SGHRS, CDR2 YFSETQ. Trimming pared 0 bases from V and 4 bases from J, leaving 8 bases between. CDR3 DNA: TGCGCCAGCAGCTTGGAAGGGGCGTACGAGCAGTACTTC. Translated: CASSLEGAYEQYF.

The chain uses TRBV6-4 and TRBJ2-1; D might be TRBD2 (5 bases). V lost 2 bases and J 3 bases, leaving 11 bases between the germline ends. CDR1 and CDR2 from the germline V gene are MRHNA and SNTAGT. This CDR3 has 15 amino acids. CDR3 DNA sequence: TGTGCCAGCAGTGACCCGGCGGAGGACTACAATGAGCAGTTCTTC. This codes for CASSDPAEDYNEQFF.

The chain employs TRBV2 and TRBJ2-5; 9 positions agree with TRBD2. Trimming took 8 bases from V and 4 from J; bases not matched to a gene: 8. Per germline, CDR1 SNHLY and CDR2 FYNNEI. This CDR3 has 14 residues. The CDR3 nucleotides read TGTGCCAGCGTTAGCGGGAGAACTTTAGAGACCCAGTACTTC. It encodes CASVSGRTLETQYF.

The J gene is TRBJ2-3, the V gene TRBV2, with TRBD2 matching over 13 bases. V lost 4 bases, J lost 0 bases, and 7 bases stayed unmatched. The CDR3 has 18 residues. Germline CDR1 reads SNHLY; CDR2 reads FYNNEI. CDR3 loop: CASSVGLAGVESTDTQYF. The CDR3 DNA reads TGTGCCAGCAGTGTTGGACTAGCGGGAGTCGAAAGCACAGATACGCAGTATTTT.

The CDR3 loop reads CASSLFLGPDEQYF. CDR3 coding DNA: TGCGCCAGCAGCTTGTTTCTGGGGCCCGACGAGCAGTACTTC. The chain is built from TRBV5-1 and TRBJ2-7; a possible D gene is TRBD1 (5 bases). Germline V gene data show CDR1 as SGHRS and CDR2 as YFSETQ. The CDR3 is 14 amino acids. Trimming pared 1 base from V and 5 bases from J, leaving 13 bases between.

The chain has TRBV9 and TRBJ2-1, with D perhaps TRBD2 (6 bases). CDR3 length equals 15 residues. The germline V gene encodes CDR1 SGDLS and CDR2 YYNGEE. V was pared by 0 bases and J by 3 bases, with 10 bases between. The CDR3 nucleotides read TGTGCCAGCAGCGTAGTGGGCGGGAACTACAATGAGCAGTTCTTC. This translates into CASSVVGGNYNEQFF.

This sequence joins TRBV5-6 and TRBJ2-1, with 8 nucleotides matching TRBD2. The trim removed 4 bases at V and 0 bases at J, leaving 6 bases unmatched. CDR3 size: 16 residues. CDR1 and CDR2 from the germline V gene are SGHDT and YYEEEE. The chain's CDR3 is CASSRPGTSSYNEQFF. CDR3 DNA sequence: TGTGCCAGCAGCCGTCCCGGGACTAGCTCCTACAATGAGCAGTTCTTC.

The chain employs TRBV7-8 and TRBJ2-1; D perhaps matches TRBD2 (5 bases). The length of the CDR3 is 15 residues. In germline, CDR1 is SGHVS, CDR2 FQNEAQ. V was trimmed by 8 bases and J by 5 bases, leaving 19 bases between them. CDR3 protein: CASPAYGVRDNEQFF. Written as DNA, the CDR3 is TGTGCCAGCCCAGCATATGGGGTGCGGGACAATGAGCAGTTCTTC.

This sequence joins TRBV4-2 and TRBJ2-4, with 13 bases aligning to TRBD2. The CDR3 length is 19 residues. Trimming at V came to 4 bases and at J to 0 bases, leaving 9 bases not matched to a gene. Germline CDR1 is LGHNA and CDR2 is YNFKEQ. The DNA of the CDR3 is TGTGCCAGCAGCCGGGCCGAGGGACTAGCGGGGATAGCCAAAAACATTCAGTACTTC. Residues: CASSRAEGLAGIAKNIQYF.

V and J are TRBV13 and TRBJ2-1, with 10 bases aligning to TRBD1. Germline V gene lookup returns CDR1 PRHDT and CDR2 FYEKMQ (reference sequence). The CDR3 has 16 amino acids. J was trimmed by 7 bases and V by 2 bases; bases with no gene match: 8. CDR3 protein: CASSLPGTGARNEQFF. DNA of the CDR3: TGTGCCAGCAGCTTACCGGGGACAGGGGCGAGGAATGAGCAGTTCTTC.

This chain uses TRBV7-2 with TRBJ2-1, with D tentatively TRBD2 (5 bases). V dropped 1 base and J dropped 10 bases, with 8 bases sitting between them. CDR3 length: 12 amino acids. Per the germline V gene, CDR1 is SGHTA and CDR2 is FQGNSA. For the CDR3, the DNA is TGTGCCAGCAGCTTAGGAACGGGAGAGCAGTTCTTC. Translation gives CASSLGTGEQFF.

V is TRBV5-1 and J is TRBJ2-2; D perhaps matches TRBD2 (6 bases). This CDR3 is 12 amino acids long. Looked up from germline, CDR1 is SGHRS and CDR2 is YFSETQ. V lost 3 bases to trimming and J lost 7 bases, with 7 bases between them. The CDR3 DNA is TGCGCCAGCAGCTGGAGGGGCGGGGAGCTGTTTTTT. This codes for CASSWRGGELFF.

The chain joins TRBV4-1 to TRBJ2-1, with 11 positions matching TRBD2. J was trimmed by 8 bases and V by 2 bases; bases with no gene match: 14. The CDR3 spans 18 residues. Germline CDR1 is MGHRA and CDR2 is YSYEKL. The CDR3 region is CASSQQAPLAGVHHEQFF. In DNA, the CDR3 is TGCGCCAGCAGCCAACAAGCACCACTAGCGGGAGTACACCATGAGCAGTTCTTC.

V and J are TRBV19 and TRBJ1-1, with D hard to call. Germline V lookup: CDR1 LNHDA, CDR2 SQIVND (reference sequence). Between the trimmed V and J ends, which lost 5 bases and 4 bases, there was a span of 11 bases. This CDR3 region has 13 residues. CDR3 sequence reads: CASSSGRGTEAFF. CDR3 coding DNA: TGTGCCAGTAGTTCCGGCCGAGGCACTGAAGCTTTCTTT.

This clone was picked up many times. The V and J genes are TRBV5-5 and TRBJ1-2; 7 nucleotides match TRBD1. The CDR3 has 14 amino acids. The V segment lost 4 bases and the J segment 3 bases; nucleotides outside the gene matches: 6. In germline, CDR1 is SGHKS, CDR2 YYEKEE (reference sequence). CDR3 amino acids: CASSPRQGDYGYTF. CDR3 DNA: TGTGCCAGCAGCCCTCGACAGGGTGACTATGGCTACACCTTC.

The chain recombines TRBV5-1 with TRBJ2-2, with D perhaps TRBD1 (5 bases). Trimming pared 2 bases from V and 1 base from J, leaving 9 bases between. The CDR3 is 15 amino acids. Germline V gene data show CDR1 as SGHRS and CDR2 as YFSETQ. DNA of the CDR3: TGCGCCAGCAGCTTACGTACAGGGAACACCGGGGAGCTGTTTTTT. This translates into CASSLRTGNTGELFF.

This rearrangement joins TRBV28 to TRBJ1-2; D is unclear. V lost 4 bases, J lost 3 bases, and 15 bases lay in between. Germline CDR1 and CDR2: MDHEN and SYDVKM. The CDR3 sequence is 15 residues long. CDR3 nucleotides: TGTGCCAGCAGTTACCTAGACGGGGTAGACTATGGCTACACCTTC. This gives the protein CASSYLDGVDYGYTF.